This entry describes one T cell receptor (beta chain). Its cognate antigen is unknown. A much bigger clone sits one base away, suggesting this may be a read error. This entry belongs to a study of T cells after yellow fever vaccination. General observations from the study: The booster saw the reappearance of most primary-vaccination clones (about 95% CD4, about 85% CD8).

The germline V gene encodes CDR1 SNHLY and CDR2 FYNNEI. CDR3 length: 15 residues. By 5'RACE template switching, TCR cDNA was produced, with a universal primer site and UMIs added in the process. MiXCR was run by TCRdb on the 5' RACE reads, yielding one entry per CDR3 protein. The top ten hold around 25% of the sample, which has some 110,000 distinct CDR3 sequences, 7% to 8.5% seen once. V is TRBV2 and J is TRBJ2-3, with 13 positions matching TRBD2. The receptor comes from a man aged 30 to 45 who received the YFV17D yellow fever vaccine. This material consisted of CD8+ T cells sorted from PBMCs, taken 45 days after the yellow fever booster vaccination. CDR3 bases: TGTGTCAGCAGTGGACTAGCGGGAGTACTAGATACGCAGTATTTT. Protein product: CVSSGLAGVLDTQYF. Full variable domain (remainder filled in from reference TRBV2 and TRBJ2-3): EPEVTQTPSHQVTQMGQEVILRCVPISNHLYFYWYRQILGQKVEFLVSFYNNEISEKSEIFDDQFSVERPDGSNFTLKIRSTKLEDSAMYFCVSSGLAGVLDTQYFGPGTRLTVL.